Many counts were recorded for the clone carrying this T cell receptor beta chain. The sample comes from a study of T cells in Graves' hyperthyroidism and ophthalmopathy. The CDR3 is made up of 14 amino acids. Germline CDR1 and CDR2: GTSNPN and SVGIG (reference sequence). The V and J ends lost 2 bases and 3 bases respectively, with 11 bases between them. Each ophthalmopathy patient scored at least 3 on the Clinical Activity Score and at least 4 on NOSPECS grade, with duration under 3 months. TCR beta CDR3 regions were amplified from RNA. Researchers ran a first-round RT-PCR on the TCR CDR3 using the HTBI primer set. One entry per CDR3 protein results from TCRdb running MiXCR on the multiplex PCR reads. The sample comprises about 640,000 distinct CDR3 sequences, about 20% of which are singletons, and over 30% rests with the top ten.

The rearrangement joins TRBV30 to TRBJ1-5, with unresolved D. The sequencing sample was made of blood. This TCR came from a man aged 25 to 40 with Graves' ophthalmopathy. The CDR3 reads CAWSPPGYNQPQHF. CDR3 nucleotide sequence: TGTGCCTGGAGTCCCCCCGGCTACAATCAGCCCCAGCATTTT.